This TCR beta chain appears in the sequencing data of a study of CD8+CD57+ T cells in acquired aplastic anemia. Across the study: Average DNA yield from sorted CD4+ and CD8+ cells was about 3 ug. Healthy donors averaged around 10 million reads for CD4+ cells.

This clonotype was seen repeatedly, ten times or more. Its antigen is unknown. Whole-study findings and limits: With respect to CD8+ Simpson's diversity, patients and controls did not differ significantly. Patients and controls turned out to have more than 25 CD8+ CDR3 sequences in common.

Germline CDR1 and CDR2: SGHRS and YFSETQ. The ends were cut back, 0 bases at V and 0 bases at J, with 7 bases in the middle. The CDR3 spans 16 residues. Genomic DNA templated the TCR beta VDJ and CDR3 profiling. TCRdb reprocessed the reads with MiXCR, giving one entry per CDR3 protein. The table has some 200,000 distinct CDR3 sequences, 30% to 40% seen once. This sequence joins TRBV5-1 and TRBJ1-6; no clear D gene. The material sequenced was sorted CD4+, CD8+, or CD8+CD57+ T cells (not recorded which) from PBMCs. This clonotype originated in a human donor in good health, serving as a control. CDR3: CASSLAGLSYNSPLHF. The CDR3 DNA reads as TGCGCCAGCAGCTTGGCGGGTCTCTCCTATAATTCACCCCTCCACTTT.